This T cell receptor (beta chain) was recorded in a study of type 1 and type 2 diabetes patients. Comments on this clonotype: Its specificity is unknown.

Looked up from germline, CDR1 is PRHDT and CDR2 is FYEKMQ (reference sequence). This CDR3 comprises 14 residues. Trimming took off 4 bases at V and 0 bases at J, with 10 bases between the two ends. Study-level findings and limits: Age and gender were not matched between study groups. Some HECs seen only in T1D might also appear in more T2D or control samples.

The PCR template was genomic DNA. The TCR beta CDR3 region was amplified using 30 forward and 13 reverse primers. TCRdb re-called the multiplex PCR reads through MiXCR, storing one row per CDR3 protein. The sample lists under 300,000 distinct CDR3 sequences; 45% to 60% were seen once. This rearrangement joins TRBV13 to TRBJ2-7; D may be TRBD1 or TRBD2 (5 bases each). The specimen was peripheral blood mononuclear cells (PBMCs). The source of this sequence is a man aged 18 to 30 with type 2 diabetes. The CDR3 sequence: CASSWETASYEQYF. The CDR3, as DNA: TGTGCCAGCAGCTGGGAGACAGCCTCCTACGAGCAGTACTTC.